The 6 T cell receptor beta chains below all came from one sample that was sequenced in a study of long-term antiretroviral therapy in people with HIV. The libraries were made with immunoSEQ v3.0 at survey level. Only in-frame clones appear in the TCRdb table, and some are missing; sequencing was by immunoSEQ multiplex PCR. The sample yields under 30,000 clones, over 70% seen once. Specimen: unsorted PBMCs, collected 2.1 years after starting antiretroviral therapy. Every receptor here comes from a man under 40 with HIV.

CDR3: CASSLTSREQYF. The CDR3 DNA is TGCGCCAGCAGCCTCACTAGTCGGGAGCAGTACTTC. The V call is TRBV5-1, the J call TRBJ2-7, with D possibly matching TRBD2 (5 bases). CDR3 length equals 12 residues. The ends were cut back, 4 bases at V and 7 bases at J, with 12 bases in the middle. Germline CDR1 reads SGHRS; CDR2 reads YFSETQ.

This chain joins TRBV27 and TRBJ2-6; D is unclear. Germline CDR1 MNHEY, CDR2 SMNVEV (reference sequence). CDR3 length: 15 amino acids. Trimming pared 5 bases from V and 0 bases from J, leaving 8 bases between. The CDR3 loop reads CASSPSGSGANVLTF. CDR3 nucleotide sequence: TGTGCCAGCAGTCCTTCGGGCTCTGGGGCCAACGTCCTGACTTTC.

The CDR3 sequence: CASSEEPGVWKKLFF. The CDR3 DNA reads TGTGCCAGCAGTGAAGAGCCAGGAGTTTGGAAAAAACTGTTTTTT. The V call is TRBV6-1, the J call TRBJ1-4, with no clear D. CDR3 length equals 15 residues. V was pared by 1 base and J by 9 bases, with 15 bases between. The V gene's germline CDR1 is MNHNS and CDR2 SASEGT.

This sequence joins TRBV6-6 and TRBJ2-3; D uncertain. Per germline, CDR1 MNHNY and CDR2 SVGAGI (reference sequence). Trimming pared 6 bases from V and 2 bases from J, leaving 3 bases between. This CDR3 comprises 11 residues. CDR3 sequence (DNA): TGTGCCAGCAGGCTCACAGATACGCAGTATTTT. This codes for CASRLTDTQYF.

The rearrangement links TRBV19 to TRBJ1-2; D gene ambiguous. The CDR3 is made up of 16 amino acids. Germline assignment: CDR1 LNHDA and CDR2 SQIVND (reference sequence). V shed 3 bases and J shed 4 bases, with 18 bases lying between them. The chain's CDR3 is CASSIPSWRGGYGYTF. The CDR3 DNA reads TGTGCCAGTAGTATCCCCTCCTGGCGGGGTGGCTATGGCTACACCTTC.

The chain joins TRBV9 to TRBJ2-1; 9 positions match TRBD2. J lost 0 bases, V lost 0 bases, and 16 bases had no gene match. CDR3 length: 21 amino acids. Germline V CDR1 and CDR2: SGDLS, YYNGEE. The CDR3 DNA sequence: TGTGCCAGCAGCGTAGGCGTCGGGCTAGCGGGATCCCCGAGCTCCTACAATGAGCAGTTCTTC. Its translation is CASSVGVGLAGSPSSYNEQFF.